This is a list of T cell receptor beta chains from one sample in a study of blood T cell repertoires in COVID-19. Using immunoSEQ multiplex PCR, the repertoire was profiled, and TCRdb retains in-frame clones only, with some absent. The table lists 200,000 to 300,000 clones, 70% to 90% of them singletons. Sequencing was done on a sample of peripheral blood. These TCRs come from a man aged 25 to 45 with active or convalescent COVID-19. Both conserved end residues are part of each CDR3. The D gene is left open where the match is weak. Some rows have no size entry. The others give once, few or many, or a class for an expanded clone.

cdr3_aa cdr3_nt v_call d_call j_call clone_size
CASTDTDNEQFF TGTGCCAGCACAGACACAGACAATGAGCAGTTCTTC TRBV2 . TRBJ2-1 .
CAWRKQGAGVNQPQHF TGTGCCTGGAGAAAACAGGGGGCGGGTGTCAATCAGCCCCAGCATTTT TRBV30 TRBD1 TRBJ1-5 once
CASSYSRDTYFYEQYF TGTGCCAGCAGTTATAGTAGGGACACTTACTTCTACGAGCAGTACTTC TRBV6-2/TRBV6-3 . TRBJ2-7 .
CASSLAGGRDQPQHF TGTGCCAGCAGCTTAGCAGGGGGCAGGGATCAGCCCCAGCATTTT TRBV7-9 TRBD1 TRBJ1-5 .
CASSQEGTGSIYGYTF TGCGCCAGCAGCCAAGAAGGAACAGGGTCGATCTATGGCTACACCTTC TRBV4-1 . TRBJ1-2 .
CASSFRQITSPLHF TGTGCCAGCAGTTTCCGACAGATTACCTCACCCCTCCACTTT TRBV6-5 . TRBJ1-6 .
CASTEGLVFHEQFF TGTGCCAGCACCGAGGGTCTGGTGTTCCATGAGCAGTTCTTC TRBV6-5 . TRBJ2-1 .
CATSDGGRANVLTF TGTGCCACCAGTGACGGAGGGAGGGCCAACGTCCTGACTTTC TRBV24-1 . TRBJ2-6 .
CASSQLQGGNYEQYF TGCGCCAGCAGCCAGTTACAGGGTGGGAACTACGAGCAGTACTTC TRBV4-1 . TRBJ2-7 few
CASSERAGGVSYNEQFF TGTGCCAGCAGCGAAAGAGCGGGGGGGGTCTCCTACAATGAGCAGTTCTTC TRBV9 TRBD2 TRBJ2-1 .
CASSVQDFTDTQYF TGTGCCAGCAGCGTCCAGGATTTCACAGATACGCAGTATTTT TRBV9 . TRBJ2-3 .
CASSLGQGTVNSPLHF TGTGCCAGCAGTCTAGGACAGGGGACAGTCAATTCACCCCTCCACTTT TRBV2 TRBD1 TRBJ1-6 once
CASGTGGDVEKLFF TGCGCCAGCGGGACAGGGGGCGATGTTGAAAAACTGTTTTTT TRBV5-1 TRBD1 TRBJ1-4 .
CASSPNRGSGNTIYF TGTGCCAGCAGCCCTAACAGGGGATCCGGAAACACCATATATTTT TRBV7-2 TRBD1 TRBJ1-3 .
CASSERAGQGVGRYTEAFF TGTGCCAGCAGCGAGCGCGCGGGACAGGGGGTAGGAAGGTACACTGAAGCTTTCTTT TRBV7-3 TRBD1 TRBJ1-1 .
CASSGGGLYEQYF TGTGCCAGCAGTGGCGGGGGGCTCTACGAGCAGTACTTC TRBV2 TRBD2 TRBJ2-7 .
CASSPDSIYGYTF TGTGCCAGCAGCCCTGACAGTATCTATGGCTACACCTTC TRBV11-2 . TRBJ1-2 .
CASSPGGQGNTIYF TGTGCCAGCAGTCCCGGGGGACAGGGAAACACCATATATTTT TRBV6-5 TRBD1 TRBJ1-3 .
CASSQTGGLQPQHF TGTGCCAGCTCTCAGACAGGGGGCCTTCAGCCCCAGCATTTT TRBV18 TRBD1 TRBJ1-5 .
CASSQGTTQVF TGTGCCAGCAGCCAGGGGACAACGCAAGTCTTC TRBV5-4 . TRBJ2-7 .
CASSLQGHYEQYF TGTGCCAGCAGTCTCCAGGGACACTACGAGCAGTACTTC TRBV27 . TRBJ2-7 .
CASSEGPLAGGRNEQFF TGTGCCAGCAGTGAAGGACCGTTAGCGGGGGGGCGCAATGAGCAGTTCTTC TRBV6-1 TRBD2 TRBJ2-1 once
CASSWGRAGAQEQFF TGTGCCAGCAGCTGGGGTAGGGCAGGGGCCCAGGAGCAGTTCTTC TRBV13 . TRBJ2-1 .
CASRWDRGPYNIQYF TGTGCCAGCAGATGGGACAGGGGCCCTTATAACATTCAGTACTTC TRBV6-6 TRBD1 TRBJ2-4 .
CASIPLGGVAYEQYF TGTGCCAGCATCCCTTTGGGGGGGGTGGCCTACGAGCAGTACTTC TRBV2 TRBD2 TRBJ2-7 .
CASSDQGPVNTEAFF TGTGCCAGCAGTGATCAGGGCCCTGTGAACACTGAAGCTTTCTTT TRBV6-1 . TRBJ1-1 .
CSVSLLENTGELFF TGCAGCGTGTCCCTGCTAGAGAACACCGGGGAGCTGTTTTTT TRBV29-1 . TRBJ2-2 .
CASSSGNIDTGELFF TGTGCCAGCAGTTCGGGGAACATTGACACCGGGGAGCTGTTTTTT TRBV2 . TRBJ2-2 .
CATSTEGIVNEQFF TGTGCCACCAGCACCGAGGGTATAGTTAATGAGCAGTTCTTC TRBV15 . TRBJ2-1 .
CASRSLLEQYF TGTGCCAGCAGGTCACTACTAGAGCAGTACTTC TRBV27 . TRBJ2-7 .
CASSPGTGVGYSNQPQHF TGTGCCAGCAGCCCCGGGACAGGGGTTGGCTATAGCAATCAGCCCCAGCATTTT TRBV11-2 TRBD1 TRBJ1-5 .
CASRDRAQETQYF TGTGCCAGCAGGGACAGGGCCCAAGAGACCCAGTACTTC TRBV2 TRBD1 TRBJ2-5 .
CSAAASGTGFPGNTIYF TGCAGCGCCGCAGCCAGCGGTACGGGGTTCCCTGGAAACACCATATATTTT TRBV29-1 . TRBJ1-3 .
CASSLGTGDTQYF TGTGCCAGCAGCTTGGGGACAGGGGATACGCAGTATTTT TRBV5-8 TRBD1 TRBJ2-3 once
CASSVPGRADTQYF TGTGCCAGCAGTGTCCCCGGCAGGGCGGATACGCAGTATTTT TRBV25-1 . TRBJ2-3 .
CASSLGQGTLYGYTF TGTGCCAGCAGCTTAGGACAGGGAACCCTCTATGGCTACACCTTC TRBV11-2 TRBD1 TRBJ1-2 .
CAWSRGAGTEAFF TGTGCCTGGAGTCGCGGAGCCGGCACTGAAGCTTTCTTT TRBV30 . TRBJ1-1 .
CSVAGRVSETQYF TGCAGCGTTGCCGGCAGGGTGTCGGAGACCCAGTACTTC TRBV29-1 . TRBJ2-5 .
CASSYLSGDQPQHF TGTGCCAGCAGCTACCTCTCCGGGGATCAGCCCCAGCATTTT TRBV7-9 . TRBJ1-5 .
CASSFGESPLHF TGTGCCAGCAGTTTTGGGGAGTCACCCCTCCACTTT TRBV6-6 . TRBJ1-6 .
CASSDPHRGNEQFF TGCGCCAGCAGTGACCCGCACAGGGGGAATGAGCAGTTCTTC TRBV10-1 TRBD1 TRBJ2-1 .
CASSIDRLGRGANTGELFF TGTGCCAGTAGTATAGATAGGTTGGGGAGGGGAGCGAACACCGGGGAGCTGTTTTTT TRBV19 TRBD2 TRBJ2-2 .
CATSSPTRGGNTIYF TGTGCCACCAGCAGTCCTACCAGGGGCGGAAACACCATATATTTT TRBV15 . TRBJ1-3 once
CAGKGKALAGGSDTQYF TGTGCCGGAAAGGGGAAGGCACTAGCGGGGGGCTCAGATACGCAGTATTTT TRBV7-9 TRBD2 TRBJ2-3 once
CSGTGGDEKLFF TGCAGCGGTACCGGAGGGGACGAAAAACTGTTTTTT TRBV29-1 . TRBJ1-4 .
CASSESGDKGFVQYF TGCGCCAGCAGTGAGTCAGGGGACAAGGGTTTCGTGCAGTACTTC TRBV10-1 . TRBJ2-7 .
CASSRGYAGELFF TGTGCCAGCAGTCGGGGGTACGCCGGGGAGCTGTTTTTT TRBV6-2/TRBV6-3 . TRBJ2-2 .